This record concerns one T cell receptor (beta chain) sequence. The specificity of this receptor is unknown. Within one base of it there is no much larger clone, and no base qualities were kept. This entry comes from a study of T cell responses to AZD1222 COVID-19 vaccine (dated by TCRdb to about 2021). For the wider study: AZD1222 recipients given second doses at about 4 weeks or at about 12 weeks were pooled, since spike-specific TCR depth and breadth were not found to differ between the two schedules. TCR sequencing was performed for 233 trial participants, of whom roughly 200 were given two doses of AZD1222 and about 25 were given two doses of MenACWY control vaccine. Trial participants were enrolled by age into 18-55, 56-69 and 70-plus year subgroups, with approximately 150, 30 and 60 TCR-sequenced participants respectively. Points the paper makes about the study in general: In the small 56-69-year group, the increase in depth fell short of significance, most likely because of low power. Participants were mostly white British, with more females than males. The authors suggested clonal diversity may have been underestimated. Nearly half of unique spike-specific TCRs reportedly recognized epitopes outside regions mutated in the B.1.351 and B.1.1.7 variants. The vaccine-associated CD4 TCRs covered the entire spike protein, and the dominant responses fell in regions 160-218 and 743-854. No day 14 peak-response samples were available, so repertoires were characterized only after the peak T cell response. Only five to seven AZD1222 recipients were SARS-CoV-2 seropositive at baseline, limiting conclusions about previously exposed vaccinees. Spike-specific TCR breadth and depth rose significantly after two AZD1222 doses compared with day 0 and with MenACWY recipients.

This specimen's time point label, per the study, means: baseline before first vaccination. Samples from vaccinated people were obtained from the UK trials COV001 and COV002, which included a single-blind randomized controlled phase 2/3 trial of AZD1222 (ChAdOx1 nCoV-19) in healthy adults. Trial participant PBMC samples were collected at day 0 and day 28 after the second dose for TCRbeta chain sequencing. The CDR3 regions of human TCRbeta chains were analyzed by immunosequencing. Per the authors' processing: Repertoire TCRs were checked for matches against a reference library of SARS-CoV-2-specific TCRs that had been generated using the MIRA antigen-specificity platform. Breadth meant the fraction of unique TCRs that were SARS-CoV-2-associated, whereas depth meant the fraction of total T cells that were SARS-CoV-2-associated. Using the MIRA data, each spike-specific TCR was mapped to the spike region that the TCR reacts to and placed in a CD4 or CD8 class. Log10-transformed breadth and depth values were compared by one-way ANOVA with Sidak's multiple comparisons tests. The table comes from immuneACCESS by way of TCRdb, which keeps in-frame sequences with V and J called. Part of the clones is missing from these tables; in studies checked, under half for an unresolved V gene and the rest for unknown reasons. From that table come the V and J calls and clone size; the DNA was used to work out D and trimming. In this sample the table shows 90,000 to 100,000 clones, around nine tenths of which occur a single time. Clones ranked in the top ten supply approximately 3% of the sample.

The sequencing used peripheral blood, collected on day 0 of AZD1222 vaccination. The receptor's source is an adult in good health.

The DNA sequence is given as TGTGCCAGCAGCCAAGATTCCGGAGCCTACGAGCAGTACGTC. Translation gives CASSQDSGAYEQYV. The chain was built from TRBV4-2 and TRBJ2-7, with no confident D gene call. The germline ends are 8 bases apart after V is trimmed by 0 bases and J by 2 bases. Per the germline V gene, LGHNA is the CDR1 and YNFKEQ is the CDR2. Counted from cysteine to valine, this CDR3 has 14 amino acids. The entry retains the CDR3 DNA only, 42 bases that are in frame from base 1.